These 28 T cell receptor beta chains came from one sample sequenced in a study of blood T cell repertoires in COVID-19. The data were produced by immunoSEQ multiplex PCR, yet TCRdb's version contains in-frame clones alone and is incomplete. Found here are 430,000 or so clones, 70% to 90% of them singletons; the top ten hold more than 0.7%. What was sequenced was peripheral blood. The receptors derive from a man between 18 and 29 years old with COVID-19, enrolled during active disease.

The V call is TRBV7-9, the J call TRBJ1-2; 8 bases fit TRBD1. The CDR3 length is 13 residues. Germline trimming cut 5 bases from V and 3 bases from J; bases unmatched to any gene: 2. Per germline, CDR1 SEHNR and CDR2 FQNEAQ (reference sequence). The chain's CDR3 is CASSQQGDYGYTF. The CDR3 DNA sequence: TGTGCCAGCAGCCAACAGGGGGACTATGGCTACACCTTC.

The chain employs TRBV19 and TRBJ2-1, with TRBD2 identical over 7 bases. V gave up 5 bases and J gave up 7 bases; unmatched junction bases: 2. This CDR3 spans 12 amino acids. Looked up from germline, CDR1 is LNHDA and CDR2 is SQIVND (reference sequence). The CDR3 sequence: CASSPSGNEQFF. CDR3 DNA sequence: TGTGCCAGTAGTCCTAGCGGAAATGAGCAGTTCTTC.

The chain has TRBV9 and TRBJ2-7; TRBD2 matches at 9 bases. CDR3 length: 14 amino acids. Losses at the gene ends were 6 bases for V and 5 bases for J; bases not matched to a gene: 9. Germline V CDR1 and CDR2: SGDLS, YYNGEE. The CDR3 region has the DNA TGTGCCAGCACCCCTGGGCTAGCGGGAAACGAGCAGTACTTC. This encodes CASTPGLAGNEQYF. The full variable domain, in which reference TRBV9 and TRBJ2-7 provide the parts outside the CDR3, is DSGVTQTPKHLITATGQRVTLRCSPRSGDLSVYWYQQSLDQGLQFLIQYYNGEERAKGNILERFSAQQFPDLHSELNLSSLELGDSALYFCASTPGLAGNEQYFGPGTRLTVT.

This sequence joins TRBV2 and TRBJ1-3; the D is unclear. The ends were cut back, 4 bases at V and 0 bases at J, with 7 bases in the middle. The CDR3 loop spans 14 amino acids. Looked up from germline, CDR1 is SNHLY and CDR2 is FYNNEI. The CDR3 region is CASSVSNSGNTIYF. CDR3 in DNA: TGTGCCAGCAGTGTCAGTAACTCTGGAAACACCATATATTTT.

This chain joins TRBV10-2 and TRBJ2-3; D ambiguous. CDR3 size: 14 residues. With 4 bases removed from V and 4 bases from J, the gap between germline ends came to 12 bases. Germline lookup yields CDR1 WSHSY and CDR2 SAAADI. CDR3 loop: CASSVLEDPDTQYF. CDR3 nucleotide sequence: TGCGCCAGCAGTGTACTTGAGGATCCAGATACGCAGTATTTT.

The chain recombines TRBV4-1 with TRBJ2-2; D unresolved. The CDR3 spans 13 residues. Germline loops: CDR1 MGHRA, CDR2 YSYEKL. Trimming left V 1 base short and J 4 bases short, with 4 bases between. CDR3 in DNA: TGCGCCAGCAGCCAAGGTCGCACCGGGGAGCTGTTTTTT. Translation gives CASSQGRTGELFF.

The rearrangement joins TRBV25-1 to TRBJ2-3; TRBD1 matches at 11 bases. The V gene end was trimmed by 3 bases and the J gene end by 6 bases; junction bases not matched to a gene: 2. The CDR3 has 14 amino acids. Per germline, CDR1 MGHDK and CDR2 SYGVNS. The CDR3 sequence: CASSEGQGVDTQYF. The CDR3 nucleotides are TGTGCCAGCAGTGAGGGACAGGGGGTCGATACGCAGTATTTT.

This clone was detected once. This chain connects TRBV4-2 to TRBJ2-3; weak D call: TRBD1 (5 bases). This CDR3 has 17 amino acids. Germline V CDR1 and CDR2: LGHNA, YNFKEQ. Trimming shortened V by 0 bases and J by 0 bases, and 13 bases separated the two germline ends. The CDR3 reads CASSQDTLGRSTDTQYF. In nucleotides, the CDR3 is TGTGCCAGCAGCCAAGATACTTTGGGGCGGAGCACAGATACGCAGTATTTT.

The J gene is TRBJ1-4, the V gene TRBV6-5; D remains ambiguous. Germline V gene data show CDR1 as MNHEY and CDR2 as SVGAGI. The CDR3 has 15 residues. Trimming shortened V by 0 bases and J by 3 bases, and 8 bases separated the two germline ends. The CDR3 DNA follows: TGTGCCAGCAGTTACTCGGAGGCTGCTAATGAAAAACTGTTTTTT. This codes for CASSYSEAANEKLFF.

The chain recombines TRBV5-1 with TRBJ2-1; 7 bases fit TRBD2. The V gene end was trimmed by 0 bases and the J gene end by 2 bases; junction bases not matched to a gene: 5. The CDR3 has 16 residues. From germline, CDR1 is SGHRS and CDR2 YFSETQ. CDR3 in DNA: TGCGCCAGCAGCTTGGAAGGCGGGGGACCCTACAATGAGCAGTTCTTC. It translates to CASSLEGGGPYNEQFF.

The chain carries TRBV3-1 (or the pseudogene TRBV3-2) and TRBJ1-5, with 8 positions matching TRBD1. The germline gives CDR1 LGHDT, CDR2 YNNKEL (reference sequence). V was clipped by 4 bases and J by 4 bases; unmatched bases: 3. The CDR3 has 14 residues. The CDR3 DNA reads TGTGCCAGCAGCCCGGGACAGGCGAATCAGCCCCAGCATTTT. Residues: CASSPGQANQPQHF.

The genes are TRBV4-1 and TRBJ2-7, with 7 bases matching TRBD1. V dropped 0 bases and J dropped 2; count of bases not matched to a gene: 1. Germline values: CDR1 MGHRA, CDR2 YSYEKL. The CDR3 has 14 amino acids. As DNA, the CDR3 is TGCGCCAGCAGCCAAGAAGACAGGGCCTACGAGCAGTACTTC. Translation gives CASSQEDRAYEQYF.

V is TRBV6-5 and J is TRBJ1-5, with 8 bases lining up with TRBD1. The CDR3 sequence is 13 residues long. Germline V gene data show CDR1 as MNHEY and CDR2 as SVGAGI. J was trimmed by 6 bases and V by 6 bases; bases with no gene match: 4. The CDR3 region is CASRTGVSQPQHF. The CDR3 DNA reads TGTGCCAGCAGGACAGGGGTGAGTCAGCCCCAGCATTTT.

The CDR3 protein is CASSEDRYQETQYF. As DNA, the CDR3 is TGTGCCAGCAGCGAAGACAGATACCAAGAGACCCAGTACTTC. The chain recombines TRBV7-9 with TRBJ2-5; possibly TRBD1 for D (5 bases). From germline, CDR1 is SEHNR and CDR2 FQNEAQ (reference sequence). This CDR3 comprises 14 residues. Trimming took off 5 bases at V and 0 bases at J, with 10 bases between the two ends.

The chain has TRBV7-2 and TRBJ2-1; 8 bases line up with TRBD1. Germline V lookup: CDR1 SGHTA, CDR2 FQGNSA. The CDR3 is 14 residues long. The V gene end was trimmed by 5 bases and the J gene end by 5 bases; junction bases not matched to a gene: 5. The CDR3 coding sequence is TGTGCCAGCAGCCTTCGGACAGGGAACAATGAGCAGTTCTTC. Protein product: CASSLRTGNNEQFF.

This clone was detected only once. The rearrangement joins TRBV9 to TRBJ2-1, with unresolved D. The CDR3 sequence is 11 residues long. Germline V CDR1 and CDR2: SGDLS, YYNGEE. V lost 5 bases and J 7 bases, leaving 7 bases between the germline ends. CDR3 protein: CASSEWNEQFF. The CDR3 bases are TGTGCCAGCAGTGAGTGGAATGAGCAGTTCTTC. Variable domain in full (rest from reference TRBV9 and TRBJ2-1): DSGVTQTPKHLITATGQRVTLRCSPRSGDLSVYWYQQSLDQGLQFLIQYYNGEERAKGNILERFSAQQFPDLHSELNLSSLELGDSALYFCASSEWNEQFFGPGTRLTVL.

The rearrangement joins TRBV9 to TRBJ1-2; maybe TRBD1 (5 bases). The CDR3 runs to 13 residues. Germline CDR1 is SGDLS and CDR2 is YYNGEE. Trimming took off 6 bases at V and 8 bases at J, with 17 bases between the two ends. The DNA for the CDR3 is TGTGCCAGCACCGGGCCGACGGGGGTCGGCTACACCTTC. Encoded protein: CASTGPTGVGYTF.

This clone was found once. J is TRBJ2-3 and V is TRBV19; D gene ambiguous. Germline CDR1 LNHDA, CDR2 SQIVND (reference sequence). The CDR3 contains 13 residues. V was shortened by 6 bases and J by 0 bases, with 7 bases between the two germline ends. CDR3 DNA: TGTGCCAGTAGCCTAGACAGCACAGATACGCAGTATTTT. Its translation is CASSLDSTDTQYF.

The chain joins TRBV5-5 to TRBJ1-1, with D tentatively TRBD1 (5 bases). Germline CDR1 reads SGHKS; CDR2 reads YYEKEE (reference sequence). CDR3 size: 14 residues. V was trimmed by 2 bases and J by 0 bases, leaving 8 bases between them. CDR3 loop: CASSFTDMNTEAFF. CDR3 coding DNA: TGTGCCAGCAGCTTCACGGACATGAACACTGAAGCTTTCTTT.

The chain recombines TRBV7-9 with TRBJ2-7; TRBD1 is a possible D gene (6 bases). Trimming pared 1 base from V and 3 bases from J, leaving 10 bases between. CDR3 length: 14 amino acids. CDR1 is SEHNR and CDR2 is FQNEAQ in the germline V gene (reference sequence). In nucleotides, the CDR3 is TGTGCCAGCAGCTTAGTAGGACAGCTCTACGAGCAGTACTTC. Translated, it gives CASSLVGQLYEQYF.

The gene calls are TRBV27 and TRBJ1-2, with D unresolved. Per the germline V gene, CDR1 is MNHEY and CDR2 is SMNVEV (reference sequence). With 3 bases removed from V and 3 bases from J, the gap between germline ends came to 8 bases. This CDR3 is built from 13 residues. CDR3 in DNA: TGTGCCAGCAGTTTTGGCCAGGACTATGGCTACACCTTC. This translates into CASSFGQDYGYTF.

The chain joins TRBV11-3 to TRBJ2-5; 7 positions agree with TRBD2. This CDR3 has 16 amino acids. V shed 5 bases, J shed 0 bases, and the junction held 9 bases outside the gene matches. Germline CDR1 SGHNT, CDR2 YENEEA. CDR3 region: CASSPWASGNQETQYF. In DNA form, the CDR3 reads TGTGCCAGCAGCCCATGGGCTAGCGGAAACCAAGAGACCCAGTACTTC.

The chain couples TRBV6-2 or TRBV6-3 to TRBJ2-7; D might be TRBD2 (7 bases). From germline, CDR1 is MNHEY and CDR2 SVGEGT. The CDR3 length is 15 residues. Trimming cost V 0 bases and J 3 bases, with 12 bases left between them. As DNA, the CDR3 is TGTGCCAGCAGTTACTCGAGGGGGGGCGACTACGAGCAGTACTTC. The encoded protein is CASSYSRGGDYEQYF.

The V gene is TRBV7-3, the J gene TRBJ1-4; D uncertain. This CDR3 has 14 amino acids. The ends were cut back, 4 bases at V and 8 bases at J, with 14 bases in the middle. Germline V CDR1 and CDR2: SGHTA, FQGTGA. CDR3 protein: CASSSKGGLEKLFF. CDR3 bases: TGTGCCAGCAGCTCGAAAGGAGGGTTGGAAAAACTGTTTTTT.

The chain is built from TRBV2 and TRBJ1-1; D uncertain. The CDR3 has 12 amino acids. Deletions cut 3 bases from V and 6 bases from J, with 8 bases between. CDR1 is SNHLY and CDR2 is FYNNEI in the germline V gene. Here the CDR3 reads CASSERQPEAFF. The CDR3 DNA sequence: TGTGCCAGCAGTGAGAGGCAGCCTGAAGCTTTCTTT.

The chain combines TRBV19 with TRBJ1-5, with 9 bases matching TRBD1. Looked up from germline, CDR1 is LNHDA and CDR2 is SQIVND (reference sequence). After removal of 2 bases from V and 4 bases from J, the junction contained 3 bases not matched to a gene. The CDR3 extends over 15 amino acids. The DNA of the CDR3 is TGTGCCAGTAGTATAAGACAGGGGGGGAATCAGCCCCAGCATTTT. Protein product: CASSIRQGGNQPQHF.

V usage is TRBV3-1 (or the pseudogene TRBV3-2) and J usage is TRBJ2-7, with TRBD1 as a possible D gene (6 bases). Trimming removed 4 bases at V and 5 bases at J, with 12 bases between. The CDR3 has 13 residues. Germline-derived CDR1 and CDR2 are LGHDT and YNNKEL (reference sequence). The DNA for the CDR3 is TGTGCCAGCAGCCGGATCCAGGGGCACGAGCAGTACTTC. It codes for CASSRIQGHEQYF.

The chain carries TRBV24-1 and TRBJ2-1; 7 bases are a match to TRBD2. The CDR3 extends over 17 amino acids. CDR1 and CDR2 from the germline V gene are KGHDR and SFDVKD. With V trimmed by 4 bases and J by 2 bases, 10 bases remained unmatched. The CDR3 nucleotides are TGTGCCACCAGTGACATCCAAGGGGCGGGAGCCTACAATGAGCAGTTCTTC. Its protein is CATSDIQGAGAYNEQFF.